The 12 T cell receptor beta chains listed next were all sequenced from one sample in a study of shared clonotypes between healthy human individuals. Sequenced by immunoSEQ multiplex PCR; TCRdb stores in-frame clones only, minus some. Altogether some 350,000 clones are present, about 74% being singletons, with the ten largest covering over 9%. Material: memory CD4+ T cells sorted from blood. Regarding subset: CD45RA-negative fraction. The receptors stem from a man aged 30 to 39 in good health.

The chain has TRBV6-6 and TRBJ2-2; 7 bases line up with TRBD2. CDR1 and CDR2 (germline): MNHNY, SVGAGI (reference sequence). Trimming cost V 4 bases and J 1 base; bases outside gene matches: 0. CDR3 size: 14 residues. Written as DNA, the CDR3 is TGTGCCAGCAGTTCTAGCGGGAACACCGGGGAGCTGTTTTTT. Translating it yields CASSSSGNTGELFF.

V gene TRBV28 combines with J gene TRBJ2-2, with D unresolved. V was pared by 8 bases and J by 3 bases, with 16 bases between. CDR3 length: 15 amino acids. Germline assignment: CDR1 MDHEN and CDR2 SYDVKM. The CDR3 sequence is CASHHGDSHTGELFF. CDR3 in DNA: TGTGCCAGCCACCATGGCGACTCCCACACCGGGGAGCTGTTTTTT.

V gene TRBV6-1 combines with J gene TRBJ2-1, with D perhaps matching TRBD1 or TRBD2 (5 bases each). The CDR3 contains 11 residues. Germline values: CDR1 MNHNS, CDR2 SASEGT. Trimming removed 3 bases at V and 10 bases at J, with 7 bases between. CDR3 region: CASSDEGEQFF. The CDR3 bases are TGTGCCAGCAGTGATGAGGGGGAGCAGTTCTTC.

The chain is built from TRBV25-1 and TRBJ1-2, with D perhaps matching TRBD1 (5 bases). With 0 bases removed from V and 5 bases from J, the gap between germline ends came to 13 bases. The germline V gene has CDR1 MGHDK and CDR2 SYGVNS. The CDR3 loop spans 15 amino acids. The CDR3 reads CASSEYGGKEYGYTF. As DNA, the CDR3 is TGTGCCAGCAGTGAATATGGGGGGAAGGAATATGGCTACACCTTC.

A word on this clone: A read error may be the cause here, since a much bigger clone is one base away. The rearrangement joins TRBV7-8 to TRBJ2-7; no reliable D call. V lost 5 bases, J lost 0 bases, and 5 bases lay in between. CDR3 length equals 12 residues. Germline CDR1 reads SGHVS; CDR2 reads FQNEAQ. Written as DNA, the CDR3 is TGTGCCAGCAGCCTAAGCTCCTACGAGCAGTACTTC. This translates into CASSLSSYEQYF.

The chain couples TRBV6-1 to TRBJ2-1; tentative D call: TRBD2 (6 bases). This CDR3 is 13 amino acids long. V was trimmed by 9 bases and J by 8 bases, leaving 17 bases between them. The germline gives CDR1 MNHNS, CDR2 SASEGT. The CDR3 sequence is CASGASWRDEQFF. CDR3 coding DNA: TGTGCCAGTGGGGCTAGCTGGAGGGATGAGCAGTTCTTC.

The rearrangement joins TRBV6-5 to TRBJ1-5; 7 bases align to TRBD1. The V gene's germline CDR1 is MNHEY and CDR2 SVGAGI. J gave up 3 bases and V 6 bases, and 5 bases lay outside the gene matches. The CDR3 consists of 14 residues. DNA of the CDR3: TGTGCCAGCAGGTTGACAGGGCCCAATCAGCCCCAGCATTTT. Its protein product is CASRLTGPNQPQHF.

This clone came up once. V is TRBV6-1 and J is TRBJ1-5; D perhaps matches TRBD1 (5 bases). This CDR3 is built from 14 residues. V shed 2 bases and J shed 3 bases, with 8 bases lying between them. CDR1 is MNHNS and CDR2 is SASEGT in the germline V gene. Written as DNA, the CDR3 is TGTGCCAGCAGTGAATACAGGACCAATCAGCCCCAGCATTTT. This gives the protein CASSEYRTNQPQHF.

This rearrangement joins TRBV5-1 to TRBJ2-5; D perhaps matches TRBD2 (6 bases). There are 16 residues in the CDR3. Deletions cut 3 bases from V and 5 bases from J, with 20 bases between. Germline CDR1 SGHRS, CDR2 YFSETQ. The CDR3 coding sequence is TGCGCCAGCAGCTCCACAGGTGGGGGGTTGAGGGAGACCCAGTACTTC. This gives the protein CASSSTGGGLRETQYF.

This clone was detected only once. This chain joins TRBV5-1 and TRBJ2-5; D unresolved. CDR3 length: 11 amino acids. Germline-derived CDR1 and CDR2 are SGHRS and YFSETQ. The V gene lost 3 bases and the J gene lost 1 base, with 1 base spanning the gap. Written as DNA, the CDR3 is TGCGCCAGCAGCTCCCAAGAGACCCAGTACTTC. Translating gives CASSSQETQYF.

V and J are TRBV6-1 and TRBJ2-2; D possibly corresponds to TRBD1 (6 bases). The germline V gene encodes CDR1 MNHNS and CDR2 SASEGT. V was shortened by 7 bases and J by 2 bases, with 14 bases between the two germline ends. CDR3 length equals 15 residues. This CDR3 reads CASKGDNANTGELFF. The CDR3 DNA sequence: TGTGCCAGCAAGGGGGACAATGCTAACACCGGGGAGCTGTTTTTT.

This sequence joins TRBV6-1 and TRBJ1-1; D remains unclear. This CDR3 spans 17 amino acids. Germline CDR1 MNHNS, CDR2 SASEGT. V was trimmed by 2 bases and J by 4 bases, leaving 20 bases between them. The CDR3 is CASSEMLLPGGGTEAFF. The CDR3 DNA follows: TGTGCCAGCAGTGAAATGTTATTGCCGGGAGGCGGCACTGAAGCTTTCTTT.